The 14 T cell receptor beta chains given below trace back to one sample, sequenced in a study of T cell repertoires in cytomegalovirus infection. TCRdb passed the reads through MiXCR, listing each CDR3 protein once. In the table there are approximately 240,000 distinct CDR3 sequences, roughly 12% of which are singletons. Sequencing was done on a sample of PBMCs. These receptors were obtained from a human donor in good health (CMV status not recorded). Some clones in this sample may be carry-over from other donors' samples.

A remark on this clonotype: A read error may account for a junction end that differs from germline. CDR3 loop: CPSSTTGNQPQHF. Here the CDR3 DNA reads TGTCCCAGTAGTACTACGGGGAATCAGCCCCAGCATTTT. V is TRBV19 and J is TRBJ1-5, with D hard to call. The CDR3 spans 13 residues. Germline V gives CDR1 LNHDA, CDR2 SQIVND (reference sequence).

This clonotype was seen ten or more times. This rearrangement joins TRBV7-2 to TRBJ2-1; 9 bases agree with TRBD1. V gave up 1 base and J gave up 7 bases; unmatched junction bases: 8. The CDR3 is 16 amino acids. The germline CDR1 and CDR2 sequences are SGHTA and FQGNSA. CDR3 residues: CASSLGGQGGGNEQFF. The CDR3 region has the DNA TGTGCCAGCAGCTTAGGGGGACAGGGAGGGGGAAATGAGCAGTTCTTC. The full variable domain, its missing parts supplied by reference TRBV7-2 and TRBJ2-1, is GAGVSQSPSNKVTEKGKDVELRCDPISGHTALYWYRQSLGQGLEFLIYFQGNSAPDKSGLPSDRFSAERTGGSVSTLTIQRTQQEDSAVYLCASSLGGQGGGNEQFFGPGTRLTVL.

Regarding this clonotype: This could be a read error, since a much larger clone is one nucleotide away. V gene TRBV2 combines with J gene TRBJ2-7; TRBD2 might be the D (5 bases). Trimming left V 11 bases short and J 6 bases short, with 17 bases between. The germline gives CDR1 SNHLY, CDR2 FYNNEI. This CDR3 has 12 amino acids. Written as DNA, the CDR3 is TGTGCCGGCACTAGAGGACTCGGCGAGCAGTACTTC. This sequence encodes CAGTRGLGEQYF. The variable domain in full, with the rest retrieved from reference TRBV2 and TRBJ2-7, is EPEVTQTPSHQVTQMGQEVILRCVPISNHLYFYWYRQILGQKVEFLVSFYNNEISEKSEIFDDQFSVERPDGSNFTLKIRSTKLEDSAMYFCAGTRGLGEQYFGPGTRLTVT.

About this clonotype: No conserved phenylalanine or tryptophan is present at the end of the CDR3, so a read error is the likely explanation. The CDR3 DNA follows: TGTGCCAGCAGCTCACAGGGCCCAGGAACTGAAGCTTTCCTT. Translating gives CASSSQGPGTEAFL. The genes are TRBV7-3 and TRBJ1-1, with D tentatively TRBD1 (6 bases). CDR3 length: 14 amino acids. CDR1 is SGHTA, CDR2 FQGTGA, per germline. The V end was cut by 4 bases, the J end by 5 bases, with 14 bases between.

This clonotype was seen a few times. Written as DNA, the CDR3 is TGTGCCAGCAGCTCCCCCCCCGGCGCGAGGGGAGTACGAGATACGCAGTATTTT. This gives the protein CASSSPPGARGVRDTQYF. The rearrangement links TRBV12-3 or TRBV12-4 to TRBJ2-3; TRBD1 or TRBD2 may be the D gene (5 bases each). The CDR3 runs 18 residues. V lost 6 bases to trimming and J lost 5 bases, with 27 bases between them.

This clonotype was observed many times. The CDR3 protein is CASSLEVTNEKLFF. The CDR3 bases are TGTGCCAGCAGCTTAGAGGTTACTAATGAAAAACTGTTTTTT. This rearrangement joins TRBV7-2 to TRBJ1-4; D uncertain. Per germline, CDR1 SGHTA and CDR2 FQGNSA. V dropped 1 base and J dropped 2 bases, with 5 bases sitting between them. This CDR3 is built from 14 residues.

V and J are TRBV15 and TRBJ2-1; D might be TRBD1 or TRBD2, each matching 5 bases. Germline V lookup: CDR1 LNHNV, CDR2 YYDKDF (reference sequence). This CDR3 region has 16 residues. The V end lost 3 bases, the J end lost 0 bases, and 12 bases lay between the germline ends. The CDR3 loop reads CATSRGDAGSYNEQFF. The CDR3 nucleotides read TGTGCCACCAGCAGGGGGGATGCGGGCTCCTACAATGAGCAGTTCTTC.

This clonotype is a singleton in its sample. It may be a read error: a sequence one base away is much more abundant. The chain carries TRBV6-6 and TRBJ1-2, with D uncertain. The germline V and J ends were trimmed by 7 bases and 6 bases, with 18 bases remaining between them. Germline CDR1 is MNHNY and CDR2 is SVGAGI (reference sequence). The CDR3 loop spans 14 amino acids. The CDR3 nucleotides read TGTGCCAGCACTCCAGACCCAGAAGTCCATGGCTACACCTTC. This gives the protein CASTPDPEVHGYTF.

This clonotype was seen ten or more times. CDR3 amino acids: CASNRANTGELFF. The CDR3 DNA sequence: TGTGCCAGCAACCGGGCCAACACCGGGGAGCTGTTTTTT. V usage is TRBV6-2 or TRBV6-3 and J usage is TRBJ2-2; D unclear. Germline values: CDR1 MNHEY, CDR2 SVGEGT. The CDR3 length is 13 residues. The ends were cut back, 7 bases at V and 2 bases at J, with 8 bases in the middle.

The chain recombines TRBV9 with TRBJ2-3; D is perhaps TRBD2 (5 bases). The V end was cut by 1 base, the J end by 1 base, with 10 bases between. Germline CDR1 reads SGDLS; CDR2 reads YYNGEE. CDR3 length: 15 amino acids. The CDR3 region is CASSVSPRGTDTQYF. The CDR3 region has the DNA TGTGCCAGCAGCGTATCCCCGCGGGGCACAGATACGCAGTATTTT.

This clonotype was detected ten times or more. The chain is built from TRBV29-1 and TRBJ2-1; D gene uncertain. Germline V lookup: CDR1 SQVTM, CDR2 ANQGSEA. V lost 6 bases and J lost 7, with 10 bases in between. The CDR3 extends over 11 amino acids. The CDR3 nucleotides read TGCAGCGTCCACGAATTAAATGAGCAGTTCTTC. Translating gives CSVHELNEQFF.

This clonotype was found a few times. The chain carries TRBV11-2 and TRBJ2-1; 13 positions agree with TRBD2. CDR3 length equals 16 residues. Trimming cost V 0 bases and J 15 bases; bases outside gene matches: 11. CDR1 is SGHAT, CDR2 FQNNGV, per germline. CDR3 sequence (DNA): TGTGCCAGCAGCTTAGATCACGAACTAGCGGGAGGGTCCGGGTTCTTC. Amino acid sequence: CASSLDHELAGGSGFF.

The V call is TRBV5-1, the J call TRBJ2-3, with D possibly TRBD1 on 5 matching bases. CDR3 length: 15 residues. Trimming removed 0 bases at V and 3 bases at J, with 11 bases between. Germline loops: CDR1 SGHRS, CDR2 YFSETQ. CDR3 nucleotides: TGCGCCAGCAGCTTGGCGACAGTTGAGACAGATACGCAGTATTTT. Amino acid sequence: CASSLATVETDTQYF.

The rearrangement links TRBV7-4 to TRBJ1-2, with 10 nucleotides matching TRBD1. Trimming removed 2 bases from V and 6 bases from J; junction bases left unmatched: 6. The CDR3 consists of 15 residues. CDR1 and CDR2 (germline): SGHVT, SQSDAQ. Here the CDR3 reads CASSLMGQGMNGYTF. CDR3 in DNA: TGTGCCAGCAGCTTAATGGGACAGGGGATGAATGGCTACACCTTC.